This T cell receptor beta chain is drawn from a study of CD8 T cells in Susac syndrome. Reverse transcription of about 0.5 to 1 ug RNA was carried out with random hexamers. TCRdb used MiXCR to reprocess the immunoSEQ multiplex PCR reads, holding one entry per CDR3 protein. The sample includes some 100,000 distinct CDR3 sequences, 85% to 95% of them seen just once. Between the trimmed V and J ends, which lost 0 bases and 4 bases, there was a span of 9 bases. The CDR3 contains 14 residues. CDR1 is SGDLS and CDR2 is YYNGEE in the germline V gene. Sequencing targeted TCR beta in blood CD8+ and CD4+ T cells.

The sequence was collected from a human donor with multiple sclerosis. This chain joins TRBV9 and TRBJ2-3; no firm D call. The specimen was CD4+ T cells from PBMCs. The CDR3 DNA reads as TGTGCCAGCAGCGTAGAATTGGTGCCAGATACGCAGTATTTT. Translation gives CASSVELVPDTQYF.